The 14 T cell receptor beta chains below were found in one sample sequenced in a study of blood T cells in healthy people across ages (dated by TCRdb to between 2015 and 2017). The library relied on 5' RACE. TCRdb records Illumina HiSeq 2500 as the sequencer. A second roughly 6 to 11 cycle PCR used a sample-barcoded 5' primer and a J-beta primer mix. Clones were called with MiXCR by TCRdb after fastp trimmed the public reads at Q25, and only in-frame beta chains were retained. Rows are unified per CDR3 protein, each entry keeping the most common DNA and genes. The sample profile shows 650,000 to 1,000,000 distinct CDR3 sequences; about 34% of them were found once. The ten largest make up approximately 12% of the sample. Sequenced: blood. Receptor source: a man aged 18-30 years in good health.

The gene calls are TRBV5-1 and TRBJ1-1; D may be TRBD1 (6 bases). CDR1 SGHRS and CDR2 YFSETQ come from the germline V gene. The CDR3 runs to 14 residues. The V gene lost 7 bases and the J gene lost 1 base, with 14 bases spanning the gap. CDR3 protein: CASRLWTENTEAFF. CDR3 DNA: TGCGCCAGCCGATTATGGACAGAGAACACTGAAGCTTTCTTT. The full variable domain, completed using reference TRBV5-1 and TRBJ1-1, is KAGVTQTPRYLIKTRGQQVTLSCSPISGHRSVSWYQQTPGQGLQFLFEYFSETQRNKGNFPGRFSGRQFSNSRSEMNVSTLELGDSALYLCASRLWTENTEAFFGQGTRLTVV.

The chain is built from TRBV6-6 and TRBJ1-3, with D possibly being TRBD1 (5 bases). The V gene lost 4 bases and the J gene lost 0 bases, with 10 bases spanning the gap. Germline V gene data show CDR1 as MNHNY and CDR2 as SVGAGI (reference sequence). This CDR3 has 15 residues. In DNA form, the CDR3 reads TGTGCCAGCAGTTTCGACGGGGCCTCTGGAAACACCATATATTTT. Amino acids: CASSFDGASGNTIYF.

The genes are TRBV6-6 and TRBJ2-3; D is perhaps TRBD1 (6 bases). The length of the CDR3 is 15 residues. Germline CDR1 reads MNHNY; CDR2 reads SVGAGI (reference sequence). V was clipped by 8 bases and J by 1 base, with 16 bases between them. The CDR3 nucleotides are TGTGCCAGCTGCCTAGGGGGAAGTGGCACAGATACGCAGTATTTT. It yields the protein CASCLGGSGTDTQYF.

This clonotype was seen only a few times. The V gene is TRBV6-1, the J gene TRBJ1-5, with D unclear. The CDR3 contains 13 residues. The V end was cut by 0 bases, the J end by 7 bases, with 7 bases between. Per germline, CDR1 MNHNS and CDR2 SASEGT. This chain's CDR3 is CASSEAWRQPQHF. The CDR3 nucleotides read TGTGCCAGCAGTGAAGCGTGGCGGCAGCCCCAGCATTTT.

This clonotype has just a few counts. The chain uses TRBV6-5 and TRBJ2-5, with 10 bases fitting TRBD2. The CDR3 is 15 residues long. V lost 6 bases and J lost 2; bases outside the gene matches: 6. Per germline, CDR1 MNHEY and CDR2 SVGAGI. CDR3 sequence reads: CASRLLTSGQETQYF. CDR3 coding DNA: TGTGCCAGCAGACTATTGACTAGCGGGCAAGAGACCCAGTACTTC.

This clonotype was found a few times. This sequence joins TRBV4-1 and TRBJ2-6, with 9 bases that match TRBD1. The J segment lost 0 bases and the V segment lost 1 base, leaving 10 bases of the junction unmatched. The germline CDR1 and CDR2 sequences are MGHRA and YSYEKL. The length of the CDR3 is 20 residues. The CDR3 DNA follows: TGCGCCAGCAGCCAAGGGAACGGGACAGGGTTGTACTCTGGGGCCAACGTCCTGACTTTC. Translation gives CASSQGNGTGLYSGANVLTF.

The gene calls are TRBV29-1 and TRBJ2-3; D remains ambiguous. V was pared by 0 bases and J by 3 bases, with 7 bases between. The CDR3 extends over 13 amino acids. The germline CDR1 and CDR2 sequences are SQVTM and ANQGSEA. The chain's CDR3 is CSVEDPGTDTQYF. As DNA, the CDR3 is TGCAGCGTTGAAGATCCCGGGACAGATACGCAGTATTTT.

There are a few counts of this clonotype. The genes are TRBV5-5 and TRBJ2-6; D gene ambiguous. From germline, CDR1 is SGHKS and CDR2 YYEKEE (reference sequence). V was clipped by 3 bases and J by 4 bases, with 11 bases between them. This CDR3 has 15 residues. CDR3: CASSSPGSGANVLTF. The CDR3 DNA reads as TGTGCCAGCAGCTCACCCGGTTCGGGGGCCAACGTCCTGACTTTC. The complete variable domain, with remaining parts taken from reference TRBV5-5 and TRBJ2-6, reads DAGVTQSPTHLIKTRGQQVTLRCSPISGHKSVSWYQQVLGQGPQFIFQYYEKEERGRGNFPDRFSARQFPNYSSELNVNALLLGDSALYLCASSSPGSGANVLTFGAGSRLTVL.

This clonotype showed up just a few times. Sequence at one end of the junction differs from germline and may be a read error. The chain couples TRBV6-5 to TRBJ1-5, with 11 nucleotides matching TRBD1. Germline CDR1 reads MNHEY; CDR2 reads SVGAGI. The CDR3 covers 15 residues. The CDR3 nucleotides are TGTGCCGGCAGTAACGGACAGGGGGCAAATCAGCTCCAGCATTTT. Translation gives CAGSNGQGANQLQHF.

The chain combines TRBV20-1 with TRBJ2-1; D perhaps matches TRBD2 (5 bases). V lost 3 bases and J lost 5, with 14 bases in between. The CDR3 length is 14 residues. Germline assignment: CDR1 DFQATT and CDR2 SNEGSKA (reference sequence). The CDR3 region is CSASVLDYHNEQFF. CDR3 coding DNA: TGCAGTGCTAGTGTCTTAGACTATCACAATGAGCAGTTCTTC.

The genes are TRBV6-1 and TRBJ1-2; D not certain. The CDR3 extends over 15 amino acids. Germline loops: CDR1 MNHNS, CDR2 SASEGT. The V and J ends lost 6 bases and 2 bases respectively, with 16 bases between them. CDR3 DNA: TGTGCCAGCAGAGCAAGGGTGATGGAGAACTATGGCTACACCTTC. Its protein product is CASRARVMENYGYTF.

The rearrangement uses TRBV7-8 and TRBJ2-4; D gene unclear. The end of the DNA fits TRBJ2-7 better, so the J call may be wrong. This CDR3 contains 14 residues. Germline V gene lookup returns CDR1 SGHVS and CDR2 FQNEAQ. As DNA, the CDR3 is TGTGCCAGCAGCTTAGCTGAGGCGGCCTACGAGCAGTACTTC. Translated: CASSLAEAAYEQYF.

The table lists this clonotype with a few counts. V and J are TRBV12-3 or TRBV12-4 and TRBJ1-5, with D perhaps matching TRBD1 (6 bases). V shed 6 bases and J shed 3 bases, with 12 bases lying between them. The CDR3 spans 14 residues. The CDR3 coding sequence is TGTGCCAGCAGAGGGGGTCGGTACAATCAGCCCCAGCATTTT. It translates to CASRGGRYNQPQHF.

DNA for the CDR3: TGTGCCAGCAGTTACTTGAGATCGGGACAGGGGATGAATGAGCAGTTCTTC. It specifies CASSYLRSGQGMNEQFF. The rearrangement joins TRBV6-2 or TRBV6-3 to TRBJ2-1; 10 bases agree with TRBD1. CDR1 MNHEY and CDR2 SVGEGT come from the germline V gene. With 1 base clipped from V and 7 bases from J, the junction kept 10 bases outside the gene matches. The CDR3 has 17 amino acids.